One and the same sample provided the 21 T cell receptor beta chains below, sequenced in a study. From the RT-PCR reads, TCRdb called clonotypes with MiXCR, one entry per CDR3 protein. The table includes about 700,000 distinct CDR3 sequences, approximately 14% detected once. Sequencing input: memory CD4+ T cells from blood. The receptors were gathered from a female donor in good health, serving as a healthy control.

The rearrangement links TRBV7-2 to TRBJ1-6; 10 bases fit TRBD1. The CDR3 sequence is 14 residues long. Germline V lookup: CDR1 SGHTA, CDR2 FQGNSA. After removal of 8 bases from V and 9 bases from J, the junction contained 7 bases not matched to a gene. Written as DNA, the CDR3 is TGTGCCAGCCACAGACAGGGGGCTTTTTCACCCCTCCACTTT. This codes for CASHRQGAFSPLHF.

There are a few counts of this clonotype. The rearrangement links TRBV6-2 or TRBV6-3 to TRBJ2-3; TRBD2 agrees at 7 bases. The germline V gene has CDR1 MNHEY and CDR2 SVGEGT. The J segment lost 5 bases and the V segment lost 4 bases, leaving 9 bases of the junction unmatched. This CDR3 is 15 amino acids long. CDR3 sequence (DNA): TGTGCCAGCAGTTCACATTATAGCGGGCAAGATACGCAGTATTTT. Encoded protein: CASSSHYSGQDTQYF.

The V and J genes are TRBV5-1 and TRBJ1-1, with 7 bases that match TRBD1. There are 13 residues in the CDR3. Germline-derived CDR1 and CDR2 are SGHRS and YFSETQ. Losses at the gene ends were 5 bases for V and 7 bases for J; bases not matched to a gene: 8. The CDR3 spells CASRIDRDREAFF. CDR3 DNA sequence: TGCGCCAGCAGGATAGACAGGGATCGTGAAGCTTTCTTT.

Notes on this clonotype: At one end the junction does not follow the germline gene, possibly because of a read error. This chain connects TRBV15 to TRBJ2-2, with 9 bases lining up with TRBD2. Germline CDR1 LNHNV, CDR2 YYDKDF (reference sequence). This CDR3 contains 15 residues. The CDR3 spells CASSSLAGDTGELFF. As DNA, the CDR3 is TGTGCCTCCAGCAGCTTAGCGGGAGACACCGGGGAGCTGTTTTTT.

The genes are TRBV4-1 and TRBJ2-5; 12 positions agree with TRBD1. This CDR3 comprises 17 residues. Looked up from germline, CDR1 is MGHRA and CDR2 is YSYEKL. Trimming removed 4 bases from V and 3 bases from J; junction bases left unmatched: 9. CDR3 in amino acids: CASSLDTGTGGEETQYF. Here the CDR3 DNA reads TGCGCCAGCAGCCTCGATACAGGGACAGGGGGCGAAGAGACCCAGTACTTC.

V gene TRBV3-1 combines with J gene TRBJ2-1; D remains ambiguous. This CDR3 has 15 residues. Germline V lookup: CDR1 LGHDT, CDR2 YNNKEL (reference sequence). V shed 0 bases and J shed 10 bases, with 16 bases lying between them. The DNA for the CDR3 is TGTGCCAGCAGCCAAGAAAATCTGGGCAACTCCGAGCAGTTCTTC. Translating gives CASSQENLGNSEQFF.

This clonotype was detected ten times or more. V is TRBV6-5 and J is TRBJ2-3, with D unclear. CDR1 and CDR2 from the germline V gene are MNHEY and SVGAGI. The germline V and J ends were trimmed by 2 bases and 9 bases, with 12 bases remaining between them. The CDR3 length is 13 residues. CDR3 sequence reads: CASSYGRITTQYF. CDR3 DNA: TGTGCCAGCAGTTACGGACGGATCACCACGCAGTATTTT.

This clonotype was observed many times. The V gene is TRBV10-3, the J gene TRBJ2-3, with 10 nucleotides matching TRBD2. V gave up 3 bases and J gave up 4 bases; unmatched junction bases: 16. Looked up from germline, CDR1 is ENHRY and CDR2 is SYGVKD. The CDR3 consists of 19 residues. CDR3 protein: CAISDIAGASGRKSDTQYF. CDR3 in DNA: TGTGCCATCAGTGACATCGCCGGGGCTAGCGGGAGAAAGTCAGATACGCAGTATTTT.

This clonotype was counted ten times or more. V is TRBV4-2 and J is TRBJ1-1, with 7 positions matching TRBD1. Germline assignment: CDR1 LGHNA and CDR2 YNFKEQ. Losses at the gene ends were 0 bases for V and 0 bases for J; bases not matched to a gene: 4. The CDR3 runs to 16 residues. The CDR3 DNA is TGTGCCAGCAGCCAAGATAGGGGGACAGTGAACACTGAAGCTTTCTTT. Its protein product is CASSQDRGTVNTEAFF.

At least ten counts were recorded for this clonotype. V usage is TRBV4-2 and J usage is TRBJ1-2; possibly TRBD1 for D (5 bases). CDR3 length: 15 residues. The germline V and J ends were trimmed by 5 bases and 3 bases, with 16 bases remaining between them. Germline V gives CDR1 LGHNA, CDR2 YNFKEQ. CDR3 nucleotides: TGTGCCAGCAGCGGACGGACGGAGGGGTACTATGGCTACACCTTC. It yields the protein CASSGRTEGYYGYTF.

This clonotype has a handful of counts. The V call is TRBV7-2, the J call TRBJ2-3; TRBD2 matches at 9 bases. V lost 1 base and J lost 6; bases outside the gene matches: 8. The CDR3 is made up of 16 amino acids. Germline V gene sequence: CDR1 SGHTA, CDR2 FQGNSA. CDR3 sequence reads: CASSLGSGSMTDTQYF. CDR3 DNA: TGTGCCAGCAGCTTAGGTAGCGGGAGCATGACGGATACGCAGTATTTT.

This clonotype turned up a few times. This chain joins TRBV27 and TRBJ1-1, with a possible D match to TRBD1 (6 bases). Germline values: CDR1 MNHEY, CDR2 SMNVEV (reference sequence). V lost 5 bases and J 0 bases, leaving 16 bases between the germline ends. The CDR3 contains 16 residues. The CDR3 region has the DNA TGTGCCAGCAGTACCCCCGGGCAGGGGTTGAACACTGAAGCTTTCTTT. This codes for CASSTPGQGLNTEAFF.

On this clonotype: This clone may be a read error of a much larger clone one base away. J is TRBJ2-3 and V is TRBV3-1; the D gene is possibly TRBD1 (5 bases). Germline V lookup: CDR1 LGHDT, CDR2 YNNKEL (reference sequence). The CDR3 loop spans 13 amino acids. The CDR3 nucleotides are TGTGTCAGCAGCCGACAGAGCACAGATACGCAGTATTTT. Protein: CVSSRQSTDTQYF.

This clonotype was observed many times. The chain couples TRBV7-4 to TRBJ2-3; 8 nucleotides align to TRBD1. The CDR3 is 18 amino acids. V lost 8 bases, J lost 0 bases, and 16 bases stayed unmatched. CDR1 is SGHVT, CDR2 SQSDAQ, per germline. The DNA for the CDR3 is TGTGCCAGCGGGGCCTGCAGGGGGCGGTTGTCGAGCACAGATACGCAGTATTTT. This sequence encodes CASGACRGRLSSTDTQYF.

This clonotype turned up a few times. The junction shows a germline mismatch at one end, possibly a read error. The chain recombines TRBV11-2 with TRBJ2-7; 8 nucleotides line up with TRBD2. Per the germline V gene, CDR1 is SGHAT and CDR2 is FQNNGV. This CDR3 comprises 18 residues. CDR3 nucleotide sequence: TGTGCCAGCAGCCTAGAACGTAGCGGGGCCTTTAGCTCCTACGAGCAGTACTTC. This gives the protein CASSLERSGAFSSYEQYF.

This clonotype turned up a few times. The CDR3 bases are TGTGCCAGCAGCCAAGGGGGCAGGGCGGACTACGAGCAGTACTTC. This encodes CASSQGGRADYEQYF. The chain recombines TRBV3-1 with TRBJ2-7; TRBD1 might be the D (5 bases). V lost 1 base and J lost 3, with 13 bases in between. This CDR3 region has 15 residues. CDR1 and CDR2 from the germline V gene are LGHDT and YNNKEL (reference sequence).

This clonotype was recorded a few times. The chain links TRBV20-1 to TRBJ2-1, with 16 bases matching TRBD2. The CDR3 loop spans 20 amino acids. The ends lost 3 bases at V and 3 bases at J; junction bases unmatched: 14. Germline V CDR1 and CDR2: DFQATT, SNEGSKA (reference sequence). CDR3 sequence reads: CSASAFGTSGRAHVYNEQFF. CDR3 bases: TGCAGTGCTAGTGCCTTCGGGACTAGCGGGAGGGCCCACGTCTACAATGAGCAGTTCTTC.

The J gene is TRBJ2-1, the V gene TRBV20-1, with 8 bases matching TRBD2. The germline V gene has CDR1 DFQATT and CDR2 SNEGSKA (reference sequence). The CDR3 is made up of 11 amino acids. CDR3 in DNA: TGCAGCCCTAGACTAGCGTGGGAGCAGTTCTTC. This gives the protein CSPRLAWEQFF.

The rearrangement joins TRBV5-5 to TRBJ2-1, with D perhaps matching TRBD1 (6 bases). Per germline, CDR1 SGHKS and CDR2 YYEKEE (reference sequence). V was trimmed by 2 bases and J by 6 bases, leaving 18 bases between them. This CDR3 is 16 amino acids long. CDR3 sequence: CASSFRDTGQVNEQFF. The CDR3 nucleotides read TGTGCCAGCAGCTTTAGGGACACGGGGCAGGTCAATGAGCAGTTCTTC.

In this sample, this clonotype turned up a few times. The rearrangement uses TRBV20-1 and TRBJ1-5; TRBD1 aligns across 7 bases. The CDR3 runs 16 residues. The V and J ends lost 3 bases and 0 bases, in that order; junction bases with no gene match: 8. Germline V lookup: CDR1 DFQATT, CDR2 SNEGSKA (reference sequence). CDR3 coding DNA: TGCAGTGCTAGGCAGGGGGGCGGCCATAGCAATCAGCCCCAGCATTTT. This sequence encodes CSARQGGGHSNQPQHF.

Only a few counts were recorded for this clonotype. The chain links TRBV28 to TRBJ1-1; weak D call: TRBD1 (6 bases). This CDR3 is 15 amino acids long. Germline CDR1 MDHEN, CDR2 SYDVKM. Trimming cost V 8 bases and J 0 bases, with 16 bases left between them. This CDR3 reads CASPQPGALNTEAFF. The CDR3 nucleotides are TGTGCCAGCCCCCAGCCAGGGGCCCTGAACACTGAAGCTTTCTTT.